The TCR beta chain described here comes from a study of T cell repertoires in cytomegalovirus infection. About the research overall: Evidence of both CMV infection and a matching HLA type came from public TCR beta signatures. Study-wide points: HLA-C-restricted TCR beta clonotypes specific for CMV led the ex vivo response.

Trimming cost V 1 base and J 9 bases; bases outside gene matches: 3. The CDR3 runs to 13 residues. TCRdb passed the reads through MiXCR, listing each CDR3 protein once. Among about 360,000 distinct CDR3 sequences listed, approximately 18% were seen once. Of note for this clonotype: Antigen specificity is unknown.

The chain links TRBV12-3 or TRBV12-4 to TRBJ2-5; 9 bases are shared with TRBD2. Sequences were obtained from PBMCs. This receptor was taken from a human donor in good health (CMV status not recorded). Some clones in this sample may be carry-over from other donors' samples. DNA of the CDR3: TGTGCCAGCAGTTTAGGACTAGCGGTGGCCCAGTACTTC. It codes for CASSLGLAVAQYF.